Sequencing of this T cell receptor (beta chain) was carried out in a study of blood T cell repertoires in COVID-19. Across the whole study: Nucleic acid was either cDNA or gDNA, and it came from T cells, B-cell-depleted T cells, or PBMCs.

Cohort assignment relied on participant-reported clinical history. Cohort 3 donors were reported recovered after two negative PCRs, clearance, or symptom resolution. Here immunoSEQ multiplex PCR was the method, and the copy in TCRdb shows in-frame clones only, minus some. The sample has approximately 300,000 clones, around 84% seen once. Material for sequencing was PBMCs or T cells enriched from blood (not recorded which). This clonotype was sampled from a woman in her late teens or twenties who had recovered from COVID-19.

The CDR3 region has the DNA TGCGCCAGCAGCCGAATAGCGGGAATCGCAGATACGCAGTATTTT. The encoded protein is CASSRIAGIADTQYF. The V gene is TRBV4-1, the J gene TRBJ2-3; 8 nucleotides align to TRBD2. Germline V gene data show CDR1 as MGHRA and CDR2 as YSYEKL. The CDR3 is made up of 15 amino acids. The V segment lost 4 bases and the J segment 4 bases; nucleotides outside the gene matches: 7.